The clone carrying this T cell receptor beta chain was seen a handful of times. The same CDR3 also results from other DNA sequences found in this sample. The V gene's germline CDR1 is SGHRS and CDR2 YFSETQ. The CDR3 has 14 amino acids. V was cut by 0 bases and J by 1 base, with 7 bases left in between. Authors' analysis steps: Nucleated cell number was recorded as an estimate derived from reference gene primer amplification. Here immunoSEQ multiplex PCR was the method, and the copy in TCRdb shows in-frame clones only, minus some. V and J calls and clone size are copied from that table; D and trimming were computed from the DNA. Seen here are some 250,000 clones, about 70% observed once, and the top ten hold around 3.4%. The data derive from a study of blood T cell repertoires in COVID-19. Study-level background: The study drew acute and convalescent COVID-19 samples from the United States, Italy and Spain.

V usage is TRBV5-1 and J usage is TRBJ2-5; D is perhaps TRBD2 (6 bases). The TCR sequence derives from a woman of 80 years or more with acute or convalescent COVID-19. The source material was peripheral blood. CDR3 loop: CASSLVGGQETQYF. CDR3 sequence (DNA): TGCGCCAGCAGCTTGGTGGGGGGCCAAGAGACCCAGTACTTC.